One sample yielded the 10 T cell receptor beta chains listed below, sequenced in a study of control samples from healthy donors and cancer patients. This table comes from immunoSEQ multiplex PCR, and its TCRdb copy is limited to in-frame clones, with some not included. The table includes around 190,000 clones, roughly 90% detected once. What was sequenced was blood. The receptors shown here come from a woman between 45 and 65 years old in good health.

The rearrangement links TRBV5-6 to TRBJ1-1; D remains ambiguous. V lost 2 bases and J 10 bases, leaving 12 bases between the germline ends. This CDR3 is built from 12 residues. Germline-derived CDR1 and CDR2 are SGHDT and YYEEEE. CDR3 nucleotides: TGTGCCAGCAGCTTAGGAAGTCTCTCAGCTTTCTTT. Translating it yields CASSLGSLSAFF.

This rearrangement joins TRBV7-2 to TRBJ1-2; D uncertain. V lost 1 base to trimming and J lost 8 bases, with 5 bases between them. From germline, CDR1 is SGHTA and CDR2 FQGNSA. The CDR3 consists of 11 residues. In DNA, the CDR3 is TGTGCCAGCAGCTTAGTTTTGGGCTACACCTTC. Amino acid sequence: CASSLVLGYTF.

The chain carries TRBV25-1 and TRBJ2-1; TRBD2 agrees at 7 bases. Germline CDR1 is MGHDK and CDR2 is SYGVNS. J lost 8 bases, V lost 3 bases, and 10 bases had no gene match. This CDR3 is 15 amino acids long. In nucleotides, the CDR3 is TGTGCCAGCAGTGAGGCGAAGTTGACTAGCCATGAGCAGTTCTTC. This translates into CASSEAKLTSHEQFF.

The CDR3, as DNA: TGTGCCAGCAGACCAACCGGGACAGGGGGCATTTCATCGCAGTATTTT. Its protein is CASRPTGTGGISSQYF. This chain links TRBV7-2 with TRBJ2-3; 12 nucleotides agree with TRBD1. From germline, CDR1 is SGHTA and CDR2 FQGNSA. V lost 6 bases to trimming and J lost 10 bases; unmatched junction nucleotides: 14. This CDR3 spans 16 amino acids.

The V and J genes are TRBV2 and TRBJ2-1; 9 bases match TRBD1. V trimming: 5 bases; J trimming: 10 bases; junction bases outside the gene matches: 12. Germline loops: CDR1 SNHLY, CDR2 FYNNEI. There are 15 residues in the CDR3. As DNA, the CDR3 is TGTGCCAGCAGTAAGGCGCGACAGGGGGGACGAGAGCAGTTCTTC. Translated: CASSKARQGGREQFF. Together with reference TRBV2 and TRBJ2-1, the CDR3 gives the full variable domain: EPEVTQTPSHQVTQMGQEVILRCVPISNHLYFYWYRQILGQKVEFLVSFYNNEISEKSEIFDDQFSVERPDGSNFTLKIRSTKLEDSAMYFCASSKARQGGREQFFGPGTRLTVL.

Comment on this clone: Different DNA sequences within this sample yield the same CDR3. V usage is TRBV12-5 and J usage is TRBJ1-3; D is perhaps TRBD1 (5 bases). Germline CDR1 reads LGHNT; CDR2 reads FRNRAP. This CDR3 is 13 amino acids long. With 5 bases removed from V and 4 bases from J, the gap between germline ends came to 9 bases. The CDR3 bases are TGTGCTAGTGGTGGGGCCTCCGGAAACACCATATATTTT. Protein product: CASGGASGNTIYF. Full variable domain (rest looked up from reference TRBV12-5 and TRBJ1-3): DARVTQTPRHKVTEMGQEVTMRCQPILGHNTVFWYRQTMMQGLELLAYFRNRAPLDDSGMPKDRFSAEMPDATLATLKIQPSEPRDSAVYFCASGGASGNTIYFGEGSWLTVV.

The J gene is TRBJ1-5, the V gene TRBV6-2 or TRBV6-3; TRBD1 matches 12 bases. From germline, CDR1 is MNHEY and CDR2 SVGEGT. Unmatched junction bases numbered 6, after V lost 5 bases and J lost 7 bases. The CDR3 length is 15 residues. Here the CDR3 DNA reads TGTGCCAGCAGTCCCGGGACAGGGGGCGCGCAGCCCCAGCATTTT. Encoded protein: CASSPGTGGAQPQHF.

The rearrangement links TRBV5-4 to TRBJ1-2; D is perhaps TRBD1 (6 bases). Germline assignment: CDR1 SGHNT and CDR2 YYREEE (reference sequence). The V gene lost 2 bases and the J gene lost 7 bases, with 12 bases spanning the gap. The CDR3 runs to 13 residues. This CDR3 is CASSLQGFLGYTF. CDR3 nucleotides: TGTGCCAGCAGCTTACAGGGTTTTCTTGGCTACACCTTC.

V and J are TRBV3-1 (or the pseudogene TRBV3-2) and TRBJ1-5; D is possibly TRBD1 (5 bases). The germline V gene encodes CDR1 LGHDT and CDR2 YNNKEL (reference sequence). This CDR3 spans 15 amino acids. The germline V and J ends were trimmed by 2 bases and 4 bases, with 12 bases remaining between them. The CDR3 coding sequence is TGTGCCAGCAGCCAATCGGGACTACATAATCAGCCCCAGCATTTT. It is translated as CASSQSGLHNQPQHF.

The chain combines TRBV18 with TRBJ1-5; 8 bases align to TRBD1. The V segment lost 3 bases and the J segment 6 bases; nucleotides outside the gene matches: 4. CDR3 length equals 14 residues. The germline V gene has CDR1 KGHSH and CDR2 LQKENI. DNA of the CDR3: TGTGCCAGCTCACCCGGACAGGGCGGTCAGCCCCAGCATTTT. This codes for CASSPGQGGQPQHF.